This is a list of T cell receptor beta chains from one sample in a study of CD8+ T cells in alopecia areata. Here immunoSEQ multiplex PCR was the method, and the copy in TCRdb shows in-frame clones only, minus some. In the table there are about 120,000 clones, 55% to 70% of which are singletons. Sequencing was performed on CD4+ T cells sorted from blood. These receptors came from a human donor in good health. Both conserved end residues are part of each CDR3. Fields, in order: D gene, J gene, V gene, CDR3 length, clone size, CDR3 DNA, CDR3 protein. D genes are given only for firm matches. Only some rows state a clone size, as once, few, many or a class for expanded clones.

d_gene: TRBD1; j_gene: TRBJ1-2; v_gene: TRBV18; len: 13; abundance: once; CDR3nt: TGTGCCAGCTCCCCGGGACAGACCAATGGCTACACCTTC; CDR3aa: CASSPGQTNGYTF
d_gene: NA; j_gene: TRBJ2-3; v_gene: TRBV19; len: 11; abundance: NA; CDR3nt: TGTGCCACCTCCTCGGACGGTACGCAGTATTTT; CDR3aa: CATSSDGTQYF
d_gene: NA; j_gene: TRBJ1-5; v_gene: TRBV18; len: 17; abundance: NA; CDR3nt: TGTGCCAGCTCACCACGGGTCCGAGGGGACGGCAATCAGCCCCAGCATTTT; CDR3aa: CASSPRVRGDGNQPQHF
d_gene: NA; j_gene: TRBJ2-1; v_gene: TRBV10-3; len: 15; abundance: few; CDR3nt: TGTGCCATCAGTGAGCCGACGCGACAGAGCAATGAGCAGTTCTTC; CDR3aa: CAISEPTRQSNEQFF
d_gene: TRBD1; j_gene: TRBJ1-2; v_gene: TRBV4-2; len: 15; abundance: NA; CDR3nt: TGTGCCAGCAGCCAAGCAATGGGACAGGGGCCCGGCTACACCTTC; CDR3aa: CASSQAMGQGPGYTF
d_gene: NA; j_gene: TRBJ2-5; v_gene: TRBV5-1; len: 11; abundance: NA; CDR3nt: TGCGCCAGCAGCCTGGGAAAGACCCAGTACTTC; CDR3aa: CASSLGKTQYF
d_gene: NA; j_gene: TRBJ2-7; v_gene: TRBV27; len: 13; abundance: NA; CDR3nt: TGTGCCAGCAGTCAAGGGGTCTCCTACGAGCAGTACTTC; CDR3aa: CASSQGVSYEQYF
d_gene: NA; j_gene: TRBJ2-5; v_gene: TRBV29-1; len: 11; abundance: NA; CDR3nt: TGCAGCGTTTCAATACAAGAGACCCAGTACTTC; CDR3aa: CSVSIQETQYF
d_gene: NA; j_gene: TRBJ2-5; v_gene: TRBV30; len: 11; abundance: NA; CDR3nt: TGTGCCTGGTCCTTCCAAGAGACCCAGTACTTC; CDR3aa: CAWSFQETQYF
d_gene: NA; j_gene: TRBJ1-2; v_gene: TRBV7-6; len: 15; abundance: NA; CDR3nt: TGTGCCAGCAGCTCAAACCCCGTGGCGAAGTATGGCTACACCTTC; CDR3aa: CASSSNPVAKYGYTF
d_gene: TRBD1; j_gene: TRBJ2-3; v_gene: TRBV7-9; len: 14; abundance: NA; CDR3nt: TGTGCCAGCACTGGGACAGGGGCCACAGATACGCAGTATTTT; CDR3aa: CASTGTGATDTQYF
d_gene: TRBD1; j_gene: TRBJ1-5; v_gene: TRBV7-2; len: 15; abundance: NA; CDR3nt: TGTGCCAGCAGCCGGGACAGGGGGCCCAATCAGCCCCAGCATTTT; CDR3aa: CASSRDRGPNQPQHF
d_gene: NA; j_gene: TRBJ2-7; v_gene: TRBV15; len: 13; abundance: NA; CDR3nt: TGTGCCACCAGCAGACAGGGCCCCTACGAGCAGTACTTC; CDR3aa: CATSRQGPYEQYF
d_gene: NA; j_gene: TRBJ2-5; v_gene: TRBV5-1; len: 13; abundance: few; CDR3nt: TGCGCCAGCAGCACCAACCCCGGGGAGACCCAGTACTTC; CDR3aa: CASSTNPGETQYF
d_gene: TRBD2; j_gene: TRBJ2-3; v_gene: TRBV30; len: 16; abundance: NA; CDR3nt: TGTGCCTGGAGTAAGGGACTAGCGGGGGGCACAGATACGCAGTATTTT; CDR3aa: CAWSKGLAGGTDTQYF
d_gene: NA; j_gene: TRBJ1-6; v_gene: TRBV7-2; len: 16; abundance: NA; CDR3nt: TGTGCCAGCACCAGGGGCGGGACGAATGTTAATTCACCCCTCCACTTT; CDR3aa: CASTRGGTNVNSPLHF
d_gene: NA; j_gene: TRBJ2-5; v_gene: TRBV5-1; len: 13; abundance: NA; CDR3nt: TGCGCCAGCAGTTCGGACGTTTGGGGGGCCCAGTACTTC; CDR3aa: CASSSDVWGAQYF
d_gene: NA; j_gene: TRBJ1-6; v_gene: TRBV9; len: 15; abundance: NA; CDR3nt: TGTGCCAGCAGCGCGCACGGGGCTGGCGAATCACCCCTCCACTTT; CDR3aa: CASSAHGAGESPLHF
d_gene: NA; j_gene: TRBJ2-3; v_gene: TRBV6-1; len: 15; abundance: NA; CDR3nt: TGTGCCAGCAGTGAGAGAGGCGTAGCGGCAGATACGCAGTATTTT; CDR3aa: CASSERGVAADTQYF